The 3 T cell receptor beta chains given below trace back to one sample, sequenced in a study of T cells after posttransplantation cyclophosphamide. This table comes from immunoSEQ multiplex PCR, and its TCRdb copy is limited to in-frame clones, with some not included. The sample holds approximately 3,300 clones, just under 97% seen once. The sample taken for sequencing was naive CD8+ T cells sorted from PBMCs. The receptor source for this set is a woman aged 50 to 65 in good health and a related stem cell transplant donor.

This chain joins TRBV18 and TRBJ2-1, with TRBD2 matching 7 bases. CDR1 and CDR2 (germline): KGHSH, LQKENI. Germline trimming cut 2 bases from V and 6 bases from J; bases unmatched to any gene: 10. This CDR3 comprises 16 residues. The CDR3 DNA reads TGTGCCAGCTCACCAGGGCAGCGGGGCGCCCGCAATGAGCAGTTCTTC. This encodes CASSPGQRGARNEQFF.

This chain links TRBV15 with TRBJ2-1; TRBD1 is a possible D gene (6 bases). Deletions cut 5 bases from V and 10 bases from J, with 12 bases between. The CDR3 contains 12 residues. Germline assignment: CDR1 LNHNV and CDR2 YYDKDF (reference sequence). The DNA of the CDR3 is TGTGCCACCAGCTCGACAGGCGGAGAGCAGTTCTTC. Protein product: CATSSTGGEQFF.

This clone was seen only once. The gene calls are TRBV5-1 and TRBJ2-1, with D possibly TRBD1 on 5 matching bases. Germline V CDR1 and CDR2: SGHRS, YFSETQ. The CDR3 sequence is 15 residues long. Trimming stripped 1 base from V and 2 bases from J, with 10 bases between. The CDR3 spells CASSLTGVTYNEQFF. The CDR3 DNA is TGCGCCAGCAGCTTGACAGGCGTAACCTACAATGAGCAGTTCTTC.